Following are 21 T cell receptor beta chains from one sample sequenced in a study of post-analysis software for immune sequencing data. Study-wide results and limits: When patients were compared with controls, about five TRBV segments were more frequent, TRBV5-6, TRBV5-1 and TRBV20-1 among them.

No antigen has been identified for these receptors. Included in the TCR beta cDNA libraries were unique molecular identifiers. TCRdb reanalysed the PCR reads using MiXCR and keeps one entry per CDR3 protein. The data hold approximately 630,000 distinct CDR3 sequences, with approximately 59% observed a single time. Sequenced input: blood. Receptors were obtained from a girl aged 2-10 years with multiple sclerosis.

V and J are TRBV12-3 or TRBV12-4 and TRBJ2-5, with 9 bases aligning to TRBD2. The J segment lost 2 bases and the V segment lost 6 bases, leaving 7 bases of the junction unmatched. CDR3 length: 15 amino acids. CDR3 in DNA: TGTGCCAGCAGACCGGGACTAGCTGAGCAAGAGACCCAGTACTTC. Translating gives CASRPGLAEQETQYF.

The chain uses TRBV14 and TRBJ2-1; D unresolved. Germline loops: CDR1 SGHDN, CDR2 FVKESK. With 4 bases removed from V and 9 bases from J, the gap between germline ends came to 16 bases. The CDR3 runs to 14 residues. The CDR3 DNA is TGTGCCAGCAGCCTGGACCGTAGTTGGGGTGAGCAGTTCTTC. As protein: CASSLDRSWGEQFF.

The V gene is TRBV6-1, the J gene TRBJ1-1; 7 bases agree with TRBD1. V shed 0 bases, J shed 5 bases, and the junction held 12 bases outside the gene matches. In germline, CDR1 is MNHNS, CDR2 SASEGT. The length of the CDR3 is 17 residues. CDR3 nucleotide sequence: TGTGCCAGCAGTGAAGCGCTTCGGGAGGGGGCTCGGACTGAAGCTTTCTTT. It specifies CASSEALREGARTEAFF.

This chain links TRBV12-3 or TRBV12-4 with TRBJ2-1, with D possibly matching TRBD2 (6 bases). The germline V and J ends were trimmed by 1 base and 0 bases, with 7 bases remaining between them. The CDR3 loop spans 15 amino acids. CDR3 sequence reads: CASSLGTTSYNEQFF. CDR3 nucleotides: TGTGCCAGCAGTTTAGGGACTACCTCCTACAATGAGCAGTTCTTC.

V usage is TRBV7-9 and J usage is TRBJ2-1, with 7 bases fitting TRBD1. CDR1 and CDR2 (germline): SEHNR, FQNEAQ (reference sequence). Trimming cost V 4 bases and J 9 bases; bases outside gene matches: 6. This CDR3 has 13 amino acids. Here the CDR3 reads CASSSQGFGEQFF. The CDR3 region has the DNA TGTGCCAGCAGCTCACAGGGGTTTGGTGAGCAGTTCTTC.

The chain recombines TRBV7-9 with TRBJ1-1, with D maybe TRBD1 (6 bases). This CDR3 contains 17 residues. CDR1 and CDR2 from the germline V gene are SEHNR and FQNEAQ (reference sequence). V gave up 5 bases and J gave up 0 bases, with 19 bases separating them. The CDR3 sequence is CASSVTGAGGMNTEAFF. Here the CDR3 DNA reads TGTGCCAGCAGCGTGACAGGCGCAGGAGGAATGAACACTGAAGCTTTCTTT.

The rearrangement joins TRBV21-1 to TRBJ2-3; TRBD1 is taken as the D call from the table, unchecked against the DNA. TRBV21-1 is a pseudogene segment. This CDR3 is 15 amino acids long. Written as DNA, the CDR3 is TGTGCCAGCAGACCCGGGACAGGTCTCACAGATACGCAGTATTTT. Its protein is CASRPGTGLTDTQYF.

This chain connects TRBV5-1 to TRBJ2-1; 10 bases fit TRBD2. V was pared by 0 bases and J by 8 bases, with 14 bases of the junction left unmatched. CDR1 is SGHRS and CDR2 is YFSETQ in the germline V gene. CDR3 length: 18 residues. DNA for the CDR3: TGCGCCAGCAGCTTGGCGTCTAGCGGGGGCCTCTTGAATCATGAGCAGTTCTTC. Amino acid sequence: CASSLASSGGLLNHEQFF.

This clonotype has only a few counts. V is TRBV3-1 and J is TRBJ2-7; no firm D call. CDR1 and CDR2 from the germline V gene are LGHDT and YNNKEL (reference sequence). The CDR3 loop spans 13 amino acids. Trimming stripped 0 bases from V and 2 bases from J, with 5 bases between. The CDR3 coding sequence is TGTGCCAGCAGCCAAGATAAGACCTACGAGCAGTACTTC. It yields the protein CASSQDKTYEQYF.

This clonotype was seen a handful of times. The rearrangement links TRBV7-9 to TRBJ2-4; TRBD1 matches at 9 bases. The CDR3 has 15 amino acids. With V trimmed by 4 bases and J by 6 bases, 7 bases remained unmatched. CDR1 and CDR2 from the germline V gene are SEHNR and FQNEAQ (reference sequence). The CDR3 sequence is CASSSQQGAGNIQYF. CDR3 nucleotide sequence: TGTGCCAGCAGCTCCCAACAGGGGGCAGGAAACATTCAGTACTTC.

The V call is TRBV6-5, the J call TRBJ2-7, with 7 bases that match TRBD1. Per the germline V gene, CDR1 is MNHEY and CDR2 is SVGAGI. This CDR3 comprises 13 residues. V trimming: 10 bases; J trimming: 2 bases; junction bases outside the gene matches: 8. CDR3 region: CATKGTVAYEQYF. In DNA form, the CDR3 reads TGTGCCACGAAGGGGACAGTCGCCTACGAGCAGTACTTC.

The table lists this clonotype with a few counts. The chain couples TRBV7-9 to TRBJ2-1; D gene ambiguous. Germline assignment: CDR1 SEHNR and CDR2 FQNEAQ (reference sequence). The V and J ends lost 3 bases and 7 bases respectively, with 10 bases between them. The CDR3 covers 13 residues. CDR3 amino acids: CASSLPLGNEQFF. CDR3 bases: TGTGCCAGCAGCTTGCCCCTGGGTAATGAGCAGTTCTTC. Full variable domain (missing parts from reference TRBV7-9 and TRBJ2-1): DTGVSQNPRHKITKRGQNVTFRCDPISEHNRLYWYRQTLGQGPEFLTYFQNEAQLEKSRLLSDRFSAERPKGSFSTLEIQRTEQGDSAMYLCASSLPLGNEQFFGPGTRLTVL.

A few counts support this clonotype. The CDR3 region is CAIKREKAGELFF. The DNA for the CDR3 is TGTGCCATCAAGCGGGAGAAGGCCGGGGAGCTGTTTTTT. This chain joins TRBV10-3 and TRBJ2-2, with 8 bases identical to TRBD2. Germline V gene lookup returns CDR1 ENHRY and CDR2 SYGVKD. V trimming: 7 bases; J trimming: 6 bases; junction bases outside the gene matches: 4. This CDR3 comprises 13 residues.

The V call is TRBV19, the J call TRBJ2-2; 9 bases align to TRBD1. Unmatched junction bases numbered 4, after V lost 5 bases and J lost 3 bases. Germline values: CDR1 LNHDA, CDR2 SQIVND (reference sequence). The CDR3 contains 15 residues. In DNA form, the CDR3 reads TGTGCCAGTAGTTACCGGGACAGGGACACCGGGGAGCTGTTTTTT. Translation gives CASSYRDRDTGELFF.

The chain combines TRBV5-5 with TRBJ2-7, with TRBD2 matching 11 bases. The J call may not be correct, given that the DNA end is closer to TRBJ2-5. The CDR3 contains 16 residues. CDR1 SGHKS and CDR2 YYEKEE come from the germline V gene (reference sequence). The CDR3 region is CASSLVAGGLRETQYF. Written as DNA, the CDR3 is TGTGCCAGCAGCTTGGTAGCGGGGGGGCTCCGAGAGACCCAGTACTTC.

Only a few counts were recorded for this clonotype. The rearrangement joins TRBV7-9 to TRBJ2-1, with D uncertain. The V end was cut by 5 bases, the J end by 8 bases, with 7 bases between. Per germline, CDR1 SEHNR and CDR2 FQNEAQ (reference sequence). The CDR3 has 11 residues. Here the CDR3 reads CASSPQYEQFF. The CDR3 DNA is TGTGCCAGCAGCCCCCAGTATGAGCAGTTCTTC. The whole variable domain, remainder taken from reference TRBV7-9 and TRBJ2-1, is DTGVSQNPRHKITKRGQNVTFRCDPISEHNRLYWYRQTLGQGPEFLTYFQNEAQLEKSRLLSDRFSAERPKGSFSTLEIQRTEQGDSAMYLCASSPQYEQFFGPGTRLTVL.

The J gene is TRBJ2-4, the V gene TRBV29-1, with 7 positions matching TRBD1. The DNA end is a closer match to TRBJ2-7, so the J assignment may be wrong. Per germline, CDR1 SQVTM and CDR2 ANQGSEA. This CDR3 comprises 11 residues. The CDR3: CSVAGGYEQYF. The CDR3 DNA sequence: TGCAGCGTCGCAGGGGGCTACGAGCAGTACTTC.

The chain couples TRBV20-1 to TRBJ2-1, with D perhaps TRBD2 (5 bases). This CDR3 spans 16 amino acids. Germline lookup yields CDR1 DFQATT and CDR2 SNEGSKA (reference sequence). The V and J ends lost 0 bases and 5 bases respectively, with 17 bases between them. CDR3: CSARDYGSAIDNEQFF. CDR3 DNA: TGCAGTGCTAGAGATTATGGTAGCGCGATAGACAATGAGCAGTTCTTC.

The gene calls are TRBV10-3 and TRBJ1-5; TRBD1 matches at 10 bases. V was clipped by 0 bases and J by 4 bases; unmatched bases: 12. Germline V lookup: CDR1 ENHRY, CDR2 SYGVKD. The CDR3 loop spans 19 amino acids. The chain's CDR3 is CAISESGTGASITNQPQHF. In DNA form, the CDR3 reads TGTGCCATCAGTGAGTCCGGGACAGGGGCCTCTATTACGAATCAGCCCCAGCATTTT.

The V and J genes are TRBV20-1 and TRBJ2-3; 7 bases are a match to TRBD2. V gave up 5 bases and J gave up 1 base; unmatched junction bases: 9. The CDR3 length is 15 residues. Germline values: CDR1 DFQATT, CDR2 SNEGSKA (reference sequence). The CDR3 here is CSAGIGAGRTDTQYF. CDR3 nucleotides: TGCAGTGCTGGGATAGGAGCGGGGCGCACAGATACGCAGTATTTT.

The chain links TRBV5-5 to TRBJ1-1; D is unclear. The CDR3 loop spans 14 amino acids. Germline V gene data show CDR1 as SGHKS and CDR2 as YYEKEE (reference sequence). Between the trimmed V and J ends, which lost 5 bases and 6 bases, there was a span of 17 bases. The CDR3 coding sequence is TGTGCCAGCAGATCATCTGTTGGAGGTCCTGAAGCTTTCTTT. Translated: CASRSSVGGPEAFF.